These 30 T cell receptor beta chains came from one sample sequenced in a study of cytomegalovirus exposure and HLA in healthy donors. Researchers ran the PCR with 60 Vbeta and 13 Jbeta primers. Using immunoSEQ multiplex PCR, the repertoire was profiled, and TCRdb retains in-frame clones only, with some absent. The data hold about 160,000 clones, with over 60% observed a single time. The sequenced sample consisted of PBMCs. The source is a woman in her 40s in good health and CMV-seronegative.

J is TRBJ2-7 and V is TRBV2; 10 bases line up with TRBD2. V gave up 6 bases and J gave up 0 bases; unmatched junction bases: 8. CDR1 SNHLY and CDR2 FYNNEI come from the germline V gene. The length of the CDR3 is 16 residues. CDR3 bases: TGTGCCAGCAGACTAGCGGGGAATCCCCTCTCCTACGAGCAGTACTTC. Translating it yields CASRLAGNPLSYEQYF.

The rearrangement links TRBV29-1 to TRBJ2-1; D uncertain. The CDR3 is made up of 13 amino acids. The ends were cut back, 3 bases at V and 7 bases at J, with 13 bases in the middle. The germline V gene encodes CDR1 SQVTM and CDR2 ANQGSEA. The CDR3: CSVDRLQHNEQFF. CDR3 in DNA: TGCAGCGTTGATAGGTTACAGCATAATGAGCAGTTCTTC.

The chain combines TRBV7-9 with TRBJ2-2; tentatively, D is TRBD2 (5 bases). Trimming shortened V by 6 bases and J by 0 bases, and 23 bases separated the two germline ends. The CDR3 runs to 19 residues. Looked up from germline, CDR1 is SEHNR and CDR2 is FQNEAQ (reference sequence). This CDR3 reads CASRARTGGDNANTGELFF. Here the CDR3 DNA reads TGTGCCAGCAGGGCTAGAACCGGAGGCGATAACGCGAACACCGGGGAGCTGTTTTTT.

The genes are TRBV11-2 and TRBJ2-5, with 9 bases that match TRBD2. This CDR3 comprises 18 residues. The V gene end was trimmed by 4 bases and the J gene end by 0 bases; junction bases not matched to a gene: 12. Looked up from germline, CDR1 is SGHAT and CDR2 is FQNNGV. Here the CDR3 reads CASSSSGSLAGYQETQYF. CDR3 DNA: TGTGCCAGCAGCTCTAGCGGTTCTCTAGCGGGGTACCAAGAGACCCAGTACTTC.

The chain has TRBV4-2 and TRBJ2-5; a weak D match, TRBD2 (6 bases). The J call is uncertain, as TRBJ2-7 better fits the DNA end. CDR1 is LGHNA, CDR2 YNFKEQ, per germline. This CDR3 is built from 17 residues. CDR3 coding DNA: TGTGCCAGCAGCCGGCGGCTCCGGGACTCGACATCCTACGAGCAGTACTTC. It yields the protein CASSRRLRDSTSYEQYF.

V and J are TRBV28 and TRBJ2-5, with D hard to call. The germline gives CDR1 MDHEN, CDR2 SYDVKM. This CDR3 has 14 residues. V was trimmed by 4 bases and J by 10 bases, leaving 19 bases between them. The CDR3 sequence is CASSSQTPLGNQYF. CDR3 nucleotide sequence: TGTGCCAGCAGTTCCCAAACCCCTCTAGGAAACCAGTACTTC. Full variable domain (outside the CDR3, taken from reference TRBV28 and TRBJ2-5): DVKVTQSSRYLVKRTGEKVFLECVQDMDHENMFWYRQDPGLGLRLIYFSYDVKMKEKGDIPEGYSVSREKKERFSLILESASTNQTSMYLCASSSQTPLGNQYFGPGTRLLVL.

The CDR3 sequence is CASRVGGAENIQYF. In DNA form, the CDR3 reads TGCGCCAGCAGGGTAGGGGGCGCTGAAAACATTCAGTACTTC. J is TRBJ2-4 and V is TRBV5-1; 7 positions agree with TRBD1. The germline CDR1 and CDR2 sequences are SGHRS and YFSETQ. This CDR3 spans 14 amino acids. Trimming took 5 bases from V and 5 from J; bases not matched to a gene: 7.

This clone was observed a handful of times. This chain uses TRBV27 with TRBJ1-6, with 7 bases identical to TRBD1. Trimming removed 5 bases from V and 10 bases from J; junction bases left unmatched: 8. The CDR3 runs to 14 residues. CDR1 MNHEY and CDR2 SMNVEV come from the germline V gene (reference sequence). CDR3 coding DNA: TGTGCCAGCAGTGTCGACAGGGTTGGGTCACCCCTCCACTTT. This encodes CASSVDRVGSPLHF.

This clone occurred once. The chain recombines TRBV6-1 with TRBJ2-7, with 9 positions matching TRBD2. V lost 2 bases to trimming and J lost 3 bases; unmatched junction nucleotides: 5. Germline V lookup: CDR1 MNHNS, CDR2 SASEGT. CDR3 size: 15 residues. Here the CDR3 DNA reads TGTGCCAGCAGTGAACGGCTAGCGGGGAACTACGAGCAGTACTTC. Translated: CASSERLAGNYEQYF.

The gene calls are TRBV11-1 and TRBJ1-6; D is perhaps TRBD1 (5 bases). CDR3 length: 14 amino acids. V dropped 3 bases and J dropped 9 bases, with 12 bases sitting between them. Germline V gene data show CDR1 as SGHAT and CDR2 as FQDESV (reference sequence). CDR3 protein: CASSFGGFRSPLHF. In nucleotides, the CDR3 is TGTGCCAGCAGCTTTGGGGGGTTTCGTTCACCCCTCCACTTT.

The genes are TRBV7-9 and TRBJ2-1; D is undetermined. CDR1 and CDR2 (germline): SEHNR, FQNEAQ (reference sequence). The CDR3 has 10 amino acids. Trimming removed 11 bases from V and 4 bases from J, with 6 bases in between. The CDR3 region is CALEYNEQFF. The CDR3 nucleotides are TGTGCCCTAGAGTACAATGAGCAGTTCTTC.

For the CDR3, the DNA is TGTGCCAGTAGACCGGGACATCGAAACTCCTACGAGCAGTACTTC. Its protein product is CASRPGHRNSYEQYF. V gene TRBV19 combines with J gene TRBJ2-7; the D gene is possibly TRBD1 (6 bases). The CDR3 totals 15 residues. V lost 6 bases and J 0 bases, leaving 15 bases between the germline ends. Germline V gives CDR1 LNHDA, CDR2 SQIVND (reference sequence).

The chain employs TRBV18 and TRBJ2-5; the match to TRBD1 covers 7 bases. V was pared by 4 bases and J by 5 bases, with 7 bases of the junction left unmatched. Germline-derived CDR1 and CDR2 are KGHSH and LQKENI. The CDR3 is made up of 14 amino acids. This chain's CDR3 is CASSQDNRGETQYF. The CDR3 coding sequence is TGTGCCAGCTCACAGGATAACAGGGGTGAGACCCAGTACTTC. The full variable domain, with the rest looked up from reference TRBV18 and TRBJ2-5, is NAGVMQNPRHLVRRRGQEARLRCSPMKGHSHVYWYRQLPEEGLKFMVYLQKENIIDESGMPKERFSAEFPKEGPSILRIQQVVRGDSAAYFCASSQDNRGETQYFGPGTRLLVL.

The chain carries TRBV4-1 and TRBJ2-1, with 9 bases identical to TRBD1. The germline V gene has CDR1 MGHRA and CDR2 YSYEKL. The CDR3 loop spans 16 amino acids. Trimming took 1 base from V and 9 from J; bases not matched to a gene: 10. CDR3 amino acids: CASSQVGTGRRGEQFF. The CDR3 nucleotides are TGCGCCAGCAGCCAAGTGGGGACAGGGCGAAGGGGTGAGCAGTTCTTC.

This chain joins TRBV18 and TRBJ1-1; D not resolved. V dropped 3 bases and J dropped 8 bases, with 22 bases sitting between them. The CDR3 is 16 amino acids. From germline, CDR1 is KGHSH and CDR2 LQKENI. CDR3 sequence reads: CASSPLGGRQGTEAFF. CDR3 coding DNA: TGTGCCAGCTCACCTCTCGGAGGCAGGCAAGGTACCGAAGCTTTCTTT.

CDR3 region: CASSGGPGGSGGNTIYF. The DNA of the CDR3 is TGCGCCAGCAGCGGCGGGCCGGGGGGTTCGGGCGGAAACACCATATATTTT. This chain joins TRBV5-1 and TRBJ1-3, with TRBD1 as a possible D gene (5 bases). Trimming stripped 4 bases from V and 4 bases from J, with 21 bases between. The CDR3 runs 17 residues. The germline V gene has CDR1 SGHRS and CDR2 YFSETQ.

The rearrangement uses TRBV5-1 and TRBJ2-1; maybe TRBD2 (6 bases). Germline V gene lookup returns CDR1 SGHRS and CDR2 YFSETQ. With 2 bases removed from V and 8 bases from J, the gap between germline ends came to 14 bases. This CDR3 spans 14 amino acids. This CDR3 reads CASSFGAGLHEQFF. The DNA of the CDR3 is TGCGCCAGCAGCTTCGGGGCGGGGCTGCATGAGCAGTTCTTC.

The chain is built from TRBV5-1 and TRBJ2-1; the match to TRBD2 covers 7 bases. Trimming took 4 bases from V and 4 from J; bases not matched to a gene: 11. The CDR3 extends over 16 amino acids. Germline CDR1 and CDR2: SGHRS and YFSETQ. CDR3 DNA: TGCGCCAGCAGCCTGACGGCCGGGACTACTTACAATGAGCAGTTCTTC. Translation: CASSLTAGTTYNEQFF.

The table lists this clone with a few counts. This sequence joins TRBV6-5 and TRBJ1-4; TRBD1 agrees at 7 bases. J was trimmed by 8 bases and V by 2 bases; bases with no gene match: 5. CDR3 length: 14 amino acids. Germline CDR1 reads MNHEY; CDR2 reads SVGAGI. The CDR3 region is CASSYDRASEKLFF. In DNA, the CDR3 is TGTGCCAGCAGTTACGACAGGGCTTCGGAAAAACTGTTTTTT.

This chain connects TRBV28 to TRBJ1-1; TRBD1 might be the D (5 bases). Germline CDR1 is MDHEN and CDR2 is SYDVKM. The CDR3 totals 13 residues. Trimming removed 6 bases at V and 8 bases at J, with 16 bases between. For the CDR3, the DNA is TGTGCCAGCAGCCGTAACAGGAACTCCGAAGCTTTCTTT. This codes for CASSRNRNSEAFF.

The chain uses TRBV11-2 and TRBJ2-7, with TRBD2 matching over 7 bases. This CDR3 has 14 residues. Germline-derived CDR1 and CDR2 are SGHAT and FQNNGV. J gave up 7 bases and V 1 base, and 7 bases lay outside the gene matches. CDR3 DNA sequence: TGTGCCAGCAGCTTAGTGTCCCAGGGAGGGGAGCAGTACTTC. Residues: CASSLVSQGGEQYF.

In nucleotides, the CDR3 is TGCGCCAGCACCAGGACAGGGCCCTTCCAAGAGACCCAGTACTTC. Protein product: CASTRTGPFQETQYF. The gene calls are TRBV5-1 and TRBJ2-5, with 8 bases lining up with TRBD1. In germline, CDR1 is SGHRS, CDR2 YFSETQ. The CDR3 has 15 amino acids. V lost 6 bases to trimming and J lost 1 base; unmatched junction nucleotides: 8.

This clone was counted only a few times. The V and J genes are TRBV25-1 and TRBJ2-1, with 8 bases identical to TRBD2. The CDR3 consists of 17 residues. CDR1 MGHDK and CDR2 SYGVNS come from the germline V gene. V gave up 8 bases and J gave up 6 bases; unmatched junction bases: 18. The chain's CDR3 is CASSGGVVTGIINEQFF. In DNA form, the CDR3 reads TGTGCCAGCTCGGGAGGGGTTGTGACGGGGATTATCAATGAGCAGTTCTTC.

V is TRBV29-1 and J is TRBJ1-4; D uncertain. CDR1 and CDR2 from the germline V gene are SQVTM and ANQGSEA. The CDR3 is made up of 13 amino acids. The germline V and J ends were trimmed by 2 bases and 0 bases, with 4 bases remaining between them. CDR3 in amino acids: CSVERATNEKLFF. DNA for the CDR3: TGCAGCGTTGAAAGAGCAACTAATGAAAAACTGTTTTTT.

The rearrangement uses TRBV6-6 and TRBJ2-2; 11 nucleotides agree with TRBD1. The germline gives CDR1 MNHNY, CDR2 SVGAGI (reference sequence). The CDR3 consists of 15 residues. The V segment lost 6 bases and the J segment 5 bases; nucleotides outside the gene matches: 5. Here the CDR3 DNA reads TGTGCCAGCAGGGACAGGGGGCGCGGTACCGGGGAGCTGTTTTTT. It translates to CASRDRGRGTGELFF.

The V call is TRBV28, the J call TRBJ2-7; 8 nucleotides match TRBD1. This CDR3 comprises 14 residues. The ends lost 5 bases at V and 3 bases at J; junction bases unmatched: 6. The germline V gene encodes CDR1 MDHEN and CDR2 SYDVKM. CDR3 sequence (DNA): TGTGCCAGCAGTACGCCGGGACAGGACTACGAGCAGTACTTC. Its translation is CASSTPGQDYEQYF.

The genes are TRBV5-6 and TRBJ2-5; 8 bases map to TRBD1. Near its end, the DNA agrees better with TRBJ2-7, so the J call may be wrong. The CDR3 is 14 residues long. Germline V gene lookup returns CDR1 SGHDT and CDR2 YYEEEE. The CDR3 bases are TGTGCCAGCAGCTCGGGACAGGCCGACTACGAGCAGTACTTC. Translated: CASSSGQADYEQYF.

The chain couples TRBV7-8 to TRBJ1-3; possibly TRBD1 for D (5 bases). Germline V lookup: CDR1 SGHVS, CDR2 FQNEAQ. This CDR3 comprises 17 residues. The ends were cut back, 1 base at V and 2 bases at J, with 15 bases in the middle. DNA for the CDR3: TGTGCCAGCAGCTTAGTTGTAGCCCTAGGGGCTGGAAACACCATATATTTT. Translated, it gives CASSLVVALGAGNTIYF.

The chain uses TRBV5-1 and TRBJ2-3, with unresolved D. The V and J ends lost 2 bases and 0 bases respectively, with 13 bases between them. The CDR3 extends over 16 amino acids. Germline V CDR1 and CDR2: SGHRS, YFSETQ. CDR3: CASSFYYSTSTDTQYF. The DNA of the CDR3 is TGCGCCAGCAGCTTCTATTACAGTACTAGCACAGATACGCAGTATTTT.

The CDR3 sequence: CASSQADRARNTIYF. The DNA of the CDR3 is TGTGCCAGCAGTCAGGCGGACAGGGCCAGAAACACCATATATTTT. This chain joins TRBV4-2 and TRBJ1-3; TRBD1 agrees at 8 bases. This CDR3 is 15 amino acids long. The germline CDR1 and CDR2 sequences are LGHNA and YNFKEQ. V shed 6 bases and J 5 bases; nucleotides not matched to a gene: 9.